These T cell receptor beta chains were read from a single sample in a study of shared T cell receptors in the human thymus. The method was immunoSEQ multiplex PCR; TCRdb's version includes in-frame clones alone and lacks a portion of them. Seen here are hundreds of thousands of clones, approximately 89% observed once, and the top ten hold about 0.0094%. The data also belong to a second study, concerning human thymus T cells.

The specimen was thymocytes. The receptors here all came from a boy in the first two years of life with a congenital heart defect. Each CDR3 is given with its conserved first and last residue. The D gene is left open where the match is weak. Clone size is given for some rows only: seen once, a few or many times, or a class if the clone is expanded.

-,-,11,TRBJ2-7,TRBV28,CAAAGPYEQYF,TGTGCCGCTGCCGGTCCCTACGAGCAGTACTTC
-,TRBD1,14,TRBJ1-6,TRBV6-6,CASSPGQGDSPLHF,TGTGCCAGCAGCCCGGGACAGGGAGACTCACCCCTCCACTTT
-,TRBD1,14,TRBJ2-7,TRBV18,CASSHRDRDYEQYF,TGTGCCAGCTCACACCGGGACAGAGACTACGAGCAGTACTTC
-,TRBD2,16,TRBJ2-1,TRBV4-1,CASSQKSGRAGNEQFF,TGCGCCAGCAGCCAAAAAAGCGGGAGGGCCGGCAATGAGCAGTTCTTC
-,TRBD2,19,TRBJ2-3,TRBV14,CASSQRLSSGRLLGDTQYF,TGTGCCAGCAGCCAGAGATTATCTAGCGGGAGGCTCTTAGGAGATACGCAGTATTTT
-,-,11,TRBJ2-3,TRBV12-5,CASGLADTQYF,TGTGCTAGTGGTTTGGCGGATACGCAGTATTTT
-,TRBD2,16,TRBJ2-7,TRBV5-4,CASSLGLAEQTYEQYF,TGTGCCAGCAGCTTGGGGCTAGCGGAACAGACCTACGAGCAGTACTTC
-,-,15,TRBJ2-3,TRBV5-1,CASGELIPPTDTQYF,TGCGCCAGCGGGGAGTTAATACCCCCCACAGATACGCAGTATTTT
-,TRBD1,14,TRBJ2-7,TRBV7-9,CASSPRTGEYEQYF,TGTGCCAGCAGCCCGCGGACAGGGGAGTACGAGCAGTACTTC
-,-,17,TRBJ1-2,TRBV4-1,CASSPIREGSPNYGYTF,TGCGCCAGCAGCCCAATTAGGGAGGGAAGCCCTAACTATGGCTACACCTTC
few,TRBD1,17,TRBJ1-2,TRBV19,CASSTLRTGEANYGYTF,TGTGCCAGTAGTACTCTTCGGACAGGAGAAGCTAACTATGGCTACACCTTC
once,-,11,TRBJ2-7,TRBV20-1,CSVEGLDEQYF,TGCAGTGTGGAGGGATTGGACGAGCAGTACTTC
-,-,13,TRBJ1-1,TRBV5-4,CASSLWADNEAFF,TGTGCCAGCAGCTTGTGGGCAGACAATGAAGCTTTCTTT
-,-,11,TRBJ2-7,TRBV4-3,CASSSGHEQYF,TGCGCCAGCAGCTCGGGTCACGAGCAGTACTTC
-,TRBD1,16,TRBJ1-2,TRBV29-1,CSVRWYRGSANYGYTF,TGCAGCGTTAGATGGTACAGGGGATCGGCCAACTATGGCTACACCTTC
-,TRBD1,15,TRBJ1-6,TRBV14,CASSPTGGADSPLHF,TGTGCCAGCAGCCCCACAGGGGGCGCGGATTCACCCCTCCACTTT
-,TRBD2,16,TRBJ2-1,TRBV6-1,CASSAPLLAPYNEQFF,TGTGCCAGCAGTGCTCCGTTACTAGCGCCGTACAATGAGCAGTTCTTC
once,-,15,TRBJ1-1,TRBV19,CASTNPRTDNTEAFF,TGTGCCAGTACCAATCCCCGGACAGACAACACTGAAGCTTTCTTT
once,TRBD1,16,TRBJ1-4,TRBV5-1,CASSLGQGEGGEKLFF,TGCGCCAGCAGCTTGGGACAGGGCGAGGGTGGTGAAAAACTGTTTTTT
-,TRBD1,15,TRBJ1-5,TRBV6-5,CASSPSEGADQPQHF,TGTGCCAGCAGTCCTAGCGAGGGGGCGGATCAGCCCCAGCATTTT
-,-,15,TRBJ2-1,TRBV19,CASRAVSGSYNEQFF,TGTGCCAGTAGAGCCGTTTCGGGCTCCTACAATGAGCAGTTCTTC
few,-,14,TRBJ2-5,TRBV2,CASSERDCQETQYF,TGTGCCAGCAGTGAAAGGGACTGCCAAGAGACCCAGTACTTC
once,-,12,TRBJ1-5,TRBV10-1,CASRGPNQPQHF,TGCGCCAGCAGGGGGCCCAATCAGCCCCAGCATTTT
-,TRBD2,17,TRBJ2-5,TRBV4-1,CASSQDRRTSDEETQYF,TGCGCCAGCAGCCAAGATCGGAGAACTAGCGACGAAGAGACCCAGTACTTC
-,-,14,TRBJ2-3,TRBV4-1,CASSTLPTQGTQYF,TGCGCCAGCAGCACTCTACCCACCCAGGGTACGCAGTATTTT
once,-,15,TRBJ2-5,TRBV12-5,CASGLAPGGQETQYF,TGTGCTAGTGGTTTGGCCCCCGGAGGTCAAGAGACCCAGTACTTC
-,-,15,TRBJ2-3,TRBV5-1,CASSLDGLRTDTQYF,TGCGCCAGCAGCTTGGATGGACTCCGCACAGATACGCAGTATTTT
-,-,13,TRBJ2-1,TRBV7-7,CASSLDQGNEQFF,TGTGCCAGCAGCTTAGATCAGGGTAATGAGCAGTTCTTC